The next 14 T cell receptor beta chains were all read from a single sample in a study of T-cell reconstitution after alpha-beta-depleted transplantation in children (dated by TCRdb to 2016 to 2018). What this sample's treatment or condition label stands for: allogeneic hematopoietic cell transplantation with graft depleted of TCRalphabeta T cells and CD19 B cells. Library generation was performed with PCR. Sequencing instrument: Illumina HiSeq 2500. Molecular barcoding was employed in the preparation of TCR libraries, with unique molecular identifiers being used to normalize TCRbeta repertoire quantification. TCRdb trimmed public reads at Q25 via fastp, called clones via MiXCR and kept in-frame beta chains. Rows with one shared CDR3 protein collapse into an entry with the most common genes and DNA. The sample contains around 490,000 distinct CDR3 sequences, about 10% of them found a single time. Clones ranked in the top ten supply 12% to 15% of the sample.

Here the sequenced sample was PBMCs, mostly from graft donor cells, taken 180 days after TCRalphabeta/CD19-depleted stem cell transplant. These receptors came from a female patient aged 2-9 years who had a stem cell transplant for aplastic anemia, so the T cells may come from the graft donor.

This clonotype was detected only a few times. The V call is TRBV18, the J call TRBJ2-7, with D unclear. The CDR3 length is 11 residues. CDR1 KGHSH and CDR2 LQKENI come from the germline V gene. The V gene lost 3 bases and the J gene lost 6 bases, with 6 bases spanning the gap. CDR3 sequence reads: CASSPSGEQYF. The CDR3 coding sequence is TGTGCCAGCTCACCTTCCGGCGAGCAGTACTTC.

This chain links TRBV15 with TRBJ2-5; no firm D call. CDR3 length equals 16 residues. Germline V gene lookup returns CDR1 LNHNV and CDR2 YYDKDF (reference sequence). Trimming took off 5 bases at V and 3 bases at J, with 19 bases between the two ends. The CDR3 sequence: CATSEQPRERKETQYF. The DNA for the CDR3 is TGTGCCACCAGCGAACAACCTAGAGAGAGGAAAGAGACCCAGTACTTC.

V usage is TRBV5-1 and J usage is TRBJ1-1; D might be TRBD1 (6 bases). The germline V gene has CDR1 SGHRS and CDR2 YFSETQ. There are 13 residues in the CDR3. Trimming shortened V by 4 bases and J by 7 bases, and 14 bases separated the two germline ends. The CDR3 region is CASSPLLGGEAFF. The CDR3 DNA is TGCGCCAGCAGCCCCCTGTTAGGGGGTGAAGCTTTCTTT.

The rearrangement uses TRBV11-1 and TRBJ2-1; 10 bases fit TRBD1. There are 19 residues in the CDR3. Germline trimming cut 3 bases from V and 0 bases from J; bases unmatched to any gene: 11. CDR1 is SGHAT and CDR2 is FQDESV in the germline V gene (reference sequence). The CDR3 DNA reads as TGTGCCAGCAGCTTCCTTGGGGGACAGGGGACCGGCTCCTACAATGAGCAGTTCTTC. It is translated as CASSFLGGQGTGSYNEQFF.

Only a few counts were recorded for this clonotype. CDR3 bases: TGCAGTGCCAACCCCCGCCCATCCGAGCAGTACTTC. This codes for CSANPRPSEQYF. The chain employs TRBV20-1 and TRBJ2-7; D is ambiguous. The length of the CDR3 is 12 residues. The V gene lost 6 bases and the J gene lost 6 bases, with 15 bases spanning the gap. The germline V gene has CDR1 DFQATT and CDR2 SNEGSKA (reference sequence).

The V and J genes are TRBV12-3 or TRBV12-4 and TRBJ2-3; 9 nucleotides align to TRBD2. The CDR3 runs to 14 residues. V was pared by 6 bases and J by 8 bases, with 9 bases of the junction left unmatched. The CDR3 nucleotides are TGTGCCAGCAGCGGCGGGAGGGATTCTGGTACGCAGTATTTT. It encodes CASSGGRDSGTQYF.

V and J are TRBV6-1 and TRBJ1-6; the match to TRBD1 covers 9 bases. The CDR3 is 14 amino acids. The germline V gene has CDR1 MNHNS and CDR2 SASEGT. V shed 6 bases, J shed 9 bases, and the junction held 6 bases outside the gene matches. The CDR3 nucleotides read TGTGCCAGCAGCAACTGGGACAGGGCTTCACCCCTCCACTTT. It is translated as CASSNWDRASPLHF.

This clonotype was counted a few times. The V call is TRBV20-1, the J call TRBJ1-4, with no clear D. Germline V gene data show CDR1 as DFQATT and CDR2 as SNEGSKA (reference sequence). The CDR3 is 15 amino acids. Trimming cost V 3 bases and J 4 bases, with 15 bases left between them. CDR3 sequence reads: CSASLSRPLNEKLFF. CDR3 DNA sequence: TGCAGTGCTAGCCTGTCTAGGCCTCTTAATGAAAAACTGTTTTTT.

The CDR3 DNA sequence: TGCAGCGTTGGCCGAAATCCGGGGGTGAACACTGAAGCTTTCTTT. Translating it yields CSVGRNPGVNTEAFF. This chain joins TRBV29-1 and TRBJ1-1; tentatively, D is TRBD1 (5 bases). Germline V gene data show CDR1 as SQVTM and CDR2 as ANQGSEA. Between the trimmed V and J ends, which lost 4 bases and 0 bases, there was a span of 15 bases. The CDR3 covers 15 residues.

This clonotype was seen only a few times. V is TRBV5-4 and J is TRBJ2-1, with 9 bases fitting TRBD1. The V and J ends lost 4 bases and 3 bases, in that order; junction bases with no gene match: 14. The length of the CDR3 is 18 residues. CDR1 and CDR2 (germline): SGHNT, YYREEE (reference sequence). CDR3 sequence: CASSTDRGHLTVYNEQFF. In DNA form, the CDR3 reads TGTGCCAGCAGCACGGACAGGGGACATCTGACGGTCTACAATGAGCAGTTCTTC.

This clonotype appeared a few times. This sequence joins TRBV7-2 and TRBJ2-3, with D possibly matching TRBD1 (6 bases). The CDR3 sequence is 14 residues long. Trimming removed 3 bases at V and 6 bases at J, with 13 bases between. CDR1 is SGHTA and CDR2 is FQGNSA in the germline V gene. CDR3 region: CASSFPSRGDTQYF. The DNA for the CDR3 is TGTGCCAGCAGCTTCCCCTCGAGGGGGGATACGCAGTATTTT.

This clonotype was found a few times. The chain employs TRBV12-3 or TRBV12-4 and TRBJ1-2; a possible D gene is TRBD1 (6 bases). Trimming left V 3 bases short and J 3 bases short, with 8 bases between. The CDR3 length is 13 residues. CDR3 sequence (DNA): TGTGCCAGCAGTTTGCAGGGGCACTATGGCTACACCTTC. Residues: CASSLQGHYGYTF.

In its sample, this clonotype was seen many times. The chain carries TRBV20-1 and TRBJ1-5; 7 bases line up with TRBD1. The V gene end was trimmed by 7 bases and the J gene end by 5 bases; junction bases not matched to a gene: 5. The germline V gene has CDR1 DFQATT and CDR2 SNEGSKA (reference sequence). The CDR3 is 12 residues long. The CDR3 here is CSVITGDQPQHF. CDR3 nucleotide sequence: TGCAGTGTTATTACAGGGGATCAGCCCCAGCATTTT.

This clonotype has just a few counts. The V call is TRBV20-1, the J call TRBJ1-2; D not resolved. CDR3 size: 10 residues. From germline, CDR1 is DFQATT and CDR2 SNEGSKA (reference sequence). Trimming removed 5 bases at V and 8 bases at J, with 9 bases between. CDR3 sequence reads: CSASTWGYTF. In DNA, the CDR3 is TGCAGTGCTTCGACTTGGGGCTACACCTTC.